Shown below are 29 T cell receptor beta chains from a single sample sequenced in a study of blood T cells in healthy people across ages. Using a J-beta primer mix together with a sample-barcoded 5' primer, a second PCR was run for roughly 7 to 11 cycles. MiXCR was run by TCRdb on the 5' RACE reads, yielding one entry per CDR3 protein. The table records some 700,000 distinct CDR3 sequences, 22% of them present only once. Sample: blood. Receptors originate from a man in his 70s in good health.

As for this clonotype: This may arise from a read error, as a much more abundant clone is one base away. The V gene is TRBV7-2, the J gene TRBJ1-4, with 11 positions matching TRBD1. Germline V gene lookup returns CDR1 SGHTA and CDR2 FQGNSA. This CDR3 contains 15 residues. The CDR3 reads CASSFSDRGHEKLSF. CDR3 DNA sequence: TGTGCCAGCAGCTTCTCGGACAGGGGGCACGAAAAACTGTCTTTT. The whole variable domain, filled in from reference TRBV7-2 and TRBJ1-4, reads GAGVSQSPSNKVTEKGKDVELRCDPISGHTALYWYRQSLGQGLEFLIYFQGNSAPDKSGLPSDRFSAERTGGSVSTLTIQRTQQEDSAVYLCASSFSDRGHEKLSFGSGTQLSVL.

V and J are TRBV7-2 and TRBJ2-3; the D is unclear. This CDR3 is built from 16 residues. Trimming removed 1 base from V and 1 base from J, with 12 bases in between. Germline V gives CDR1 SGHTA, CDR2 FQGNSA. CDR3 nucleotides: TGTGCCAGCAGCTTAGGGGGTGGGAAGGGCACAGATACGCAGTATTTT. This gives the protein CASSLGGGKGTDTQYF.

This clonotype was counted a few times. CDR3 loop: CASSRLAGPRDTQYF. DNA for the CDR3: TGTGCCAGCAGTCGACTAGCGGGGCCGAGGGATACGCAGTATTTT. This sequence joins TRBV6-2 or TRBV6-3 and TRBJ2-3, with 11 positions matching TRBD2. CDR3 length equals 15 residues. The V gene's germline CDR1 is MNHEY and CDR2 SVGEGT. V was clipped by 5 bases and J by 6 bases; unmatched bases: 7.

This clonotype was picked up a small number of times. This sequence joins TRBV5-1 and TRBJ2-5, with 8 bases that match TRBD2. The CDR3 length is 15 residues. Germline CDR1 reads SGHRS; CDR2 reads YFSETQ. Trimming cost V 2 bases and J 2 bases; bases outside gene matches: 5. The CDR3: CASSFRGGRQETQYF. DNA of the CDR3: TGCGCCAGCAGCTTCCGCGGGGGGAGGCAAGAGACCCAGTACTTC.

This rearrangement joins TRBV6-1 to TRBJ2-3, with TRBD2 as a possible D gene (6 bases). Trimming shortened V by 8 bases and J by 2 bases, and 17 bases separated the two germline ends. The CDR3 totals 15 residues. The germline V gene has CDR1 MNHNS and CDR2 SASEGT. The CDR3 DNA sequence: TGTGCCAGCGGTGGCCTAGCGACATTCACAGATACGCAGTATTTT. Encoded protein: CASGGLATFTDTQYF.

This rearrangement joins TRBV6-2 or TRBV6-3 to TRBJ2-7; D is undetermined. Germline values: CDR1 MNHEY, CDR2 SVGEGT. Trimming removed 6 bases from V and 3 bases from J, with 9 bases in between. This CDR3 comprises 12 residues. CDR3 amino acids: CASSMTSYEQYV. CDR3 nucleotides: TGTGCCAGCAGCATGACAAGCTACGAGCAGTACGTC.

Only a few counts were recorded for this clonotype. V gene TRBV29-1 combines with J gene TRBJ2-3, with D perhaps TRBD1 (6 bases). The CDR3 totals 14 residues. V was clipped by 2 bases and J by 3 bases, with 12 bases between them. Germline V CDR1 and CDR2: SQVTM, ANQGSEA. The CDR3 sequence is CSVELQGNTDTQYF. The CDR3 nucleotides are TGCAGCGTTGAACTTCAGGGGAATACAGATACGCAGTATTTT.

This rearrangement joins TRBV5-1 to TRBJ1-1; D remains ambiguous. Germline V lookup: CDR1 SGHRS, CDR2 YFSETQ. Trimming took off 0 bases at V and 4 bases at J, with 13 bases between the two ends. The CDR3 consists of 15 residues. The CDR3: CASSLAEGGGTEAFF. The CDR3, as DNA: TGCGCCAGCAGCTTGGCGGAGGGTGGTGGCACTGAAGCTTTCTTT.

The chain carries TRBV6-2 or TRBV6-3 and TRBJ1-2, with a weak D call TRBD1 (6 bases). Trimming shortened V by 4 bases and J by 6 bases, and 18 bases separated the two germline ends. CDR3 length equals 15 residues. Germline CDR1 is MNHEY and CDR2 is SVGEGT. The CDR3 DNA sequence: TGTGCCAGCAGTTTTCGGACAGAGCAACTCAATGGCTACACCTTC. Its translation is CASSFRTEQLNGYTF.

This clonotype was counted many times. This chain joins TRBV5-1 and TRBJ2-1; D gene uncertain. Trimming took 0 bases from V and 11 from J, leaving 6 bases between them. In germline, CDR1 is SGHRS, CDR2 YFSETQ. There are 11 residues in the CDR3. The CDR3 DNA reads TGCGCCAGCAGCTTGGTTCGTAAGCAGTTCTTC. Its protein is CASSLVRKQFF.

This clonotype was counted at least ten times. The chain has TRBV20-1 and TRBJ1-5; unclear D gene. CDR3 length equals 13 residues. Germline loops: CDR1 DFQATT, CDR2 SNEGSKA (reference sequence). Trimming left V 0 bases short and J 2 bases short, with 5 bases between. CDR3 nucleotides: TGCAGTGCTAGAGATAGGGGCAATCAGCCCCAGCATTTT. As protein: CSARDRGNQPQHF.

The rearrangement links TRBV29-1 to TRBJ2-1; D perhaps matches TRBD1 (5 bases). CDR1 and CDR2 from the germline V gene are SQVTM and ANQGSEA. Trimming cost V 2 bases and J 0 bases, with 11 bases left between them. The CDR3 length is 15 residues. The CDR3: CSVEIGVNSYNEQFF. In nucleotides, the CDR3 is TGCAGCGTTGAAATAGGGGTTAACTCCTACAATGAGCAGTTCTTC.

The rearrangement joins TRBV27 to TRBJ1-2; D remains unclear. Germline V gene lookup returns CDR1 MNHEY and CDR2 SMNVEV (reference sequence). This CDR3 has 13 amino acids. Trimming cost V 6 bases and J 4 bases, with 12 bases left between them. The CDR3 loop reads CASSQGLAYGYTF. The DNA for the CDR3 is TGTGCCAGCAGCCAAGGGCTCGCCTATGGCTACACCTTC.

Points on this clonotype: At one of its ends the junction is not consistent with the germline gene, which may arise from a read error. The chain links TRBV3-1 to TRBJ2-3; TRBD2 matches at 7 bases. The CDR3 is made up of 18 amino acids. Germline CDR1 reads LGHDT; CDR2 reads YNNKEL (reference sequence). CDR3 nucleotides: TGTGCCAGCAGCCAAGTTTACGGGGGGTCCTCTAGCACACATACGCAGTATTTT. This encodes CASSQVYGGSSSTHTQYF.

This sequence joins TRBV7-8 and TRBJ1-3; D gene unclear. Germline assignment: CDR1 SGHVS and CDR2 FQNEAQ. This CDR3 spans 16 amino acids. Trimming took off 1 base at V and 0 bases at J, with 10 bases between the two ends. The CDR3: CASSLGADRSGNTIYF. The CDR3 DNA reads as TGTGCCAGCAGCTTAGGGGCGGACCGCTCTGGAAACACCATATATTTT.

V gene TRBV29-1 combines with J gene TRBJ1-1; D not resolved. The CDR3 consists of 13 residues. Germline-derived CDR1 and CDR2 are SQVTM and ANQGSEA. The V and J ends lost 1 base and 0 bases respectively, with 6 bases between them. The CDR3 protein is CSVEGFLNTEAFF. As DNA, the CDR3 is TGCAGCGTTGAAGGTTTTTTGAACACTGAAGCTTTCTTT. Filled out from reference TRBV29-1 and TRBJ1-1, the complete variable domain reads SAVISQKPSRDICQRGTSLTIQCQVDSQVTMMFWYRQQPGQSLTLIATANQGSEATYESGFVIDKFPISRPNLTFSTLTVSNMSPEDSSIYLCSVEGFLNTEAFFGQGTRLTVV.

V gene TRBV24-1 combines with J gene TRBJ1-4; D is uncertain. Trimming took off 7 bases at V and 5 bases at J, with 7 bases between the two ends. Germline CDR1 reads KGHDR; CDR2 reads SFDVKD. This CDR3 spans 12 amino acids. The CDR3 is CATSRGNEKLFF. In nucleotides, the CDR3 is TGTGCCACCAGCAGAGGAAATGAAAAACTGTTTTTT.

The chain couples TRBV24-1 to TRBJ2-5; D might be TRBD2 (5 bases). This CDR3 region has 13 residues. Deletions cut 5 bases from V and 5 bases from J, with 11 bases between. Germline V gene lookup returns CDR1 KGHDR and CDR2 SFDVKD. CDR3 sequence: CATSGASWETQYF. CDR3 DNA sequence: TGTGCCACCAGTGGGGCTAGCTGGGAGACCCAGTACTTC.

The chain uses TRBV27 and TRBJ2-7; 9 bases match TRBD1. The CDR3 has 15 residues. Germline CDR1 reads MNHEY; CDR2 reads SMNVEV (reference sequence). Trimming took 7 bases from V and 7 from J; bases not matched to a gene: 14. Here the CDR3 reads CASTAKDRGPFEQYF. CDR3 DNA: TGTGCCAGCACCGCCAAGGACAGGGGCCCCTTTGAGCAGTACTTC.

In the case of this clonotype: The germline gene is not matched at one end of the junction; a read error may be the cause. The chain employs TRBV6-6 and TRBJ2-1; D is ambiguous. The closer fit of TRBJ2-5 to the DNA end suggests the J call may be wrong. Germline V gene sequence: CDR1 MNHNY, CDR2 SVGAGI (reference sequence). This CDR3 spans 10 amino acids. This CDR3 is CVSSSGTQYF. The CDR3 nucleotides are TGTGTCAGCAGTTCTGGGACCCAGTACTTC.

V is TRBV29-1 and J is TRBJ1-5; tentatively, D is TRBD1 (5 bases). The CDR3 is 12 amino acids. Germline V gene sequence: CDR1 SQVTM, CDR2 ANQGSEA. Trimming stripped 4 bases from V and 5 bases from J, with 9 bases between. The CDR3 DNA is TGCAGCGTTGGGACACCAGATCAGCCCCAGCATTTT. Its translation: CSVGTPDQPQHF.

The chain uses TRBV19 and TRBJ2-2, with 9 bases identical to TRBD1. Unmatched junction bases numbered 12, after V lost 8 bases and J lost 5 bases. Germline V lookup: CDR1 LNHDA, CDR2 SQIVND (reference sequence). The CDR3 runs 16 residues. CDR3 in amino acids: CASLGAGTGWTGELFF. The CDR3 nucleotides are TGTGCCAGTCTCGGTGCGGGGACAGGGTGGACCGGGGAGCTGTTTTTT.

The chain joins TRBV27 to TRBJ1-2; possible D gene TRBD1, 6 bases. With 5 bases removed from V and 8 bases from J, the gap between germline ends came to 15 bases. This CDR3 region has 13 residues. Germline lookup yields CDR1 MNHEY and CDR2 SMNVEV (reference sequence). The CDR3 nucleotides read TGTGCCAGCAGTCGCGCCCGGGGGCAGGGCTACACCTTC. The encoded protein is CASSRARGQGYTF.

This clonotype was detected a few times. This rearrangement joins TRBV4-1 to TRBJ2-5, with a possible D match to TRBD1 (5 bases). CDR1 and CDR2 (germline): MGHRA, YSYEKL. The CDR3 is made up of 14 amino acids. Trimming took 0 bases from V and 5 from J, leaving 10 bases between them. The CDR3: CASSQDWGIETQYF. CDR3 bases: TGCGCCAGCAGCCAAGACTGGGGCATTGAGACCCAGTACTTC.

Notes on this clonotype: A junction end diverges from the germline sequence, so it may reflect a read error. The chain uses TRBV7-9 and TRBJ2-6; maybe TRBD1 (5 bases). This CDR3 spans 14 amino acids. Germline V gives CDR1 SEHNR, CDR2 FQNEAQ (reference sequence). The chain's CDR3 is CASRISSGANALTF. DNA for the CDR3: TGTGCCAGCAGGATTAGCTCTGGGGCCAACGCCCTGACTTTC.

This clonotype was seen a handful of times. This CDR3 reads CASSLVPQAGELFF. DNA for the CDR3: TGCGCCAGCAGCTTGGTCCCCCAAGCCGGGGAGCTGTTTTTT. The chain couples TRBV5-1 to TRBJ2-2; D gene ambiguous. The V gene lost 0 bases and the J gene lost 6 bases, with 9 bases spanning the gap. The CDR3 spans 14 residues. The germline V gene encodes CDR1 SGHRS and CDR2 YFSETQ.

This clonotype was detected only once. This chain links TRBV10-3 with TRBJ1-1; D remains unclear. The germline V gene has CDR1 ENHRY and CDR2 SYGVKD. The V end lost 7 bases, the J end lost 3 bases, and 12 bases lay between the germline ends. There are 13 residues in the CDR3. The CDR3 region has the DNA TGTGCCATCACCGCTGGGTGGGACACTGAAGCTTTCTTT. Protein sequence: CAITAGWDTEAFF.

This chain uses TRBV29-1 with TRBJ2-1, with 8 nucleotides matching TRBD1. Germline CDR1 reads SQVTM; CDR2 reads ANQGSEA. Trimming took 6 bases from V and 6 from J; bases not matched to a gene: 4. The CDR3 extends over 12 amino acids. CDR3 sequence: CSVWTGLNEQFF. CDR3 bases: TGCAGCGTGTGGACAGGGCTCAATGAGCAGTTCTTC.

The chain carries TRBV20-1 and TRBJ2-3, with TRBD2 matching over 13 bases. The V segment lost 0 bases and the J segment 4 bases; nucleotides outside the gene matches: 7. Germline V gene data show CDR1 as DFQATT and CDR2 as SNEGSKA (reference sequence). The CDR3 contains 17 residues. CDR3 DNA sequence: TGCAGTGCTAGAGATCCTGGACTAGCGGGAGCCTCAGATACGCAGTATTTT. It codes for CSARDPGLAGASDTQYF.